This T cell receptor (beta chain) comes out of a study of T cell responses to AZD1222 COVID-19 vaccine. General observations from the study: Close to half of all spike-specific TCRs reportedly target regions of the variants that are unmutated. Clonal diversity was possibly underestimated, and the donors were mostly white British, with more females. Repertoire sampling was restricted to post-peak T cell response timepoints.

Note on this clone: Its antigen is unknown.

Produced via immunoSEQ multiplex PCR; TCRdb's table is partial and in-frame only. The repertoire holds around 190,000 clones, with 70% to 90% as singletons. The TCR was taken from an adult who received the AZD1222 COVID-19 vaccine. This specimen consisted of peripheral blood, obtained 28 days after the second AZD1222 dose.

The DNA for the CDR3 is TGTGCCAGCAGCCCGGGGTCGGGGACTAGCACAGATACGCAGTATTTT. It yields the protein CASSPGSGTSTDTQYF. V usage is TRBV5-4 and J usage is TRBJ2-3; possible D gene TRBD2, 6 bases. The germline V and J ends were trimmed by 4 bases and 0 bases, with 15 bases remaining between them. CDR1 and CDR2 from the germline V gene are SGHNT and YYREEE (reference sequence). The CDR3 totals 16 residues.